This TCR beta chain is drawn from a study of shared clonotypes between healthy human individuals. Whole-study findings and limits: Tissues were not sampled, only blood, and their repertoires likely differ.

The run depth of the assay was deep. Libraries were prepared by immunoSEQ multiplex PCR; TCRdb keeps only in-frame clonotypes and omits some of them. The sample holds about 480,000 clones; around 74% are singletons and the top ten take 13%. Donors comprised healthy HIV-negative adults lacking recent acute infections or vaccinations. Unsorted samples, those not sorted, used roughly 100 million PBMCs for genomic DNA. A note on this clone: The antigen is not known.

Losses at the gene ends were 6 bases for V and 2 bases for J; bases not matched to a gene: 4. Germline CDR1 is MDHEN and CDR2 is SYDVKM. The CDR3 runs to 15 residues. This clonotype originated in a woman aged 40 to 50 in good health. Some clones in this sample may be carry-over from other donors' samples. The chain joins TRBV28 to TRBJ2-7, with TRBD2 matching 13 bases. The sequencing input was PBMCs. This CDR3 reads CASRVGLAGAYEQYF. DNA for the CDR3: TGTGCCAGCAGGGTCGGACTAGCGGGGGCCTACGAGCAGTACTTC.